The 26 T cell receptor beta chains below were found in one sample sequenced in a study of blood T cell repertoires in COVID-19. Data came from immunoSEQ multiplex PCR; TCRdb stores just in-frame clones and leaves some out. The data hold 60,000 to 65,000 clones, with 74% observed a single time. Sequencing input: peripheral blood. These TCRs come from a woman older than 75 with acute or convalescent COVID-19.

The rearrangement uses TRBV7-3 and TRBJ1-1; no definite D call. Per the germline V gene, CDR1 is SGHTA and CDR2 is FQGTGA. This CDR3 spans 13 amino acids. Trimming removed 5 bases at V and 2 bases at J, with 9 bases between. The CDR3 is CASSGLRNTEAFF. The CDR3, as DNA: TGTGCCAGCAGCGGACTGAGAAACACTGAAGCTTTCTTT.

The genes are TRBV9 and TRBJ2-1, with unresolved D. CDR3 length equals 15 residues. Trimming removed 0 bases from V and 0 bases from J, with 7 bases in between. CDR1 SGDLS and CDR2 YYNGEE come from the germline V gene. The CDR3 sequence: CASSVGTYSYNEQFF. The CDR3 region has the DNA TGTGCCAGCAGCGTAGGTACCTACTCCTACAATGAGCAGTTCTTC.

V gene TRBV28 combines with J gene TRBJ1-4, with TRBD1 matching over 7 bases. Trimming cost V 4 bases and J 6 bases; bases outside gene matches: 14. Per germline, CDR1 MDHEN and CDR2 SYDVKM. The CDR3 sequence is 17 residues long. CDR3 sequence reads: CASSSLTGRGWDEKLFF. As DNA, the CDR3 is TGTGCCAGCAGTTCATTGACAGGGCGGGGATGGGATGAAAAACTGTTTTTT. The variable domain in full, completed from reference TRBV28 and TRBJ1-4, reads DVKVTQSSRYLVKRTGEKVFLECVQDMDHENMFWYRQDPGLGLRLIYFSYDVKMKEKGDIPEGYSVSREKKERFSLILESASTNQTSMYLCASSSLTGRGWDEKLFFGSGTQLSVL.

V and J are TRBV29-1 and TRBJ1-1; no reliable D call. Germline values: CDR1 SQVTM, CDR2 ANQGSEA. Trimming took 3 bases from V and 1 from J, leaving 6 bases between them. The CDR3 has 12 residues. The CDR3 sequence is CSVEYRNTEAFF. Written as DNA, the CDR3 is TGCAGCGTTGAGTACAGGAACACTGAAGCTTTCTTT.

V usage is TRBV19 and J usage is TRBJ1-6, with D perhaps matching TRBD1 (5 bases). V shed 5 bases and J shed 0 bases, with 17 bases lying between them. This CDR3 is 18 amino acids long. Per germline, CDR1 LNHDA and CDR2 SQIVND (reference sequence). CDR3 coding DNA: TGTGCCAGTAGTTTATCCGGGACTTCAAGCTCCTATAATTCACCCCTCCACTTT. Translating it yields CASSLSGTSSSYNSPLHF.

V and J are TRBV7-9 and TRBJ2-1, with 10 nucleotides matching TRBD2. Germline V gene sequence: CDR1 SEHNR, CDR2 FQNEAQ (reference sequence). Trimming took 4 bases from V and 0 from J; bases not matched to a gene: 3. The CDR3 totals 16 residues. CDR3 bases: TGTGCCAGCAGCTCCAGGACTAGCGGCTCCTACAATGAGCAGTTCTTC. This encodes CASSSRTSGSYNEQFF.

The table lists this clone with a few counts. The chain uses TRBV3-1 (or the pseudogene TRBV3-2) and TRBJ2-2; TRBD1 agrees at 7 bases. There are 13 residues in the CDR3. In germline, CDR1 is LGHDT, CDR2 YNNKEL (reference sequence). J gave up 7 bases and V 4 bases, and 3 bases lay outside the gene matches. The CDR3 DNA reads TGTGCCAGCAGCCCCCAGGGGGTCGGGGAGCTGTTTTTT. Translation: CASSPQGVGELFF.

The chain couples TRBV29-1 to TRBJ2-5, with 10 nucleotides matching TRBD1. The V and J ends lost 7 bases and 4 bases, in that order; junction bases with no gene match: 6. From germline, CDR1 is SQVTM and CDR2 ANQGSEA. The CDR3 sequence is 13 residues long. The CDR3 loop reads CSGRQGAGETQYF. In DNA form, the CDR3 reads TGCAGCGGTCGACAGGGGGCCGGAGAGACCCAGTACTTC.

The chain links TRBV7-8 to TRBJ1-5; possibly TRBD1 for D (6 bases). Trimming left V 5 bases short and J 3 bases short, with 11 bases between. The germline V gene has CDR1 SGHVS and CDR2 FQNEAQ. CDR3 length: 14 residues. The CDR3 DNA reads TGTGCCAGCAGCCAGGACAGCGCCAATCAGCCCCAGCATTTT. The encoded protein is CASSQDSANQPQHF. Combining the CDR3 with reference TRBV7-8 and TRBJ1-5 gives the whole variable domain GAGVSQSPRYKVAKRGQDVALRCDPISGHVSLFWYQQALGQGPEFLTYFQNEAQLDKSGLPSDRFFAERPEGSVSTLKIQRTQQEDSAVYLCASSQDSANQPQHFGDGTRLSIL.

The chain has TRBV5-5 and TRBJ1-5; possibly TRBD1 for D (6 bases). The CDR3 is 15 amino acids. V was trimmed by 3 bases and J by 3 bases, leaving 13 bases between them. CDR1 SGHKS and CDR2 YYEKEE come from the germline V gene (reference sequence). CDR3 DNA sequence: TGTGCCAGCAGCTCACAGGGTAGTGTCAATCAGCCCCAGCATTTT. It is translated as CASSSQGSVNQPQHF.

V usage is TRBV27 and J usage is TRBJ2-1, with D tentatively TRBD1 (6 bases). The germline gives CDR1 MNHEY, CDR2 SMNVEV (reference sequence). There are 18 residues in the CDR3. V dropped 5 bases and J dropped 1 base, with 21 bases sitting between them. The DNA of the CDR3 is TGTGCCAGCAGTACCAGGAGATCTCAGGGGCGGTCCTACAATGAGCAGTTCTTC. Its protein is CASSTRRSQGRSYNEQFF.

By proportion, this clone is large. The rearrangement links TRBV4-3 to TRBJ1-2; D not certain. Deletions cut 4 bases from V and 8 bases from J, with 26 bases between. Germline assignment: CDR1 LGHNA and CDR2 YSLEER. The CDR3 is 17 residues long. CDR3 residues: CASSPGGEIAVQGGYTF. The CDR3, as DNA: TGCGCCAGCAGCCCCGGAGGAGAAATAGCGGTGCAAGGAGGCTACACCTTC.

The rearrangement joins TRBV7-3 to TRBJ2-2; perhaps TRBD1 as D (6 bases). The CDR3 contains 15 residues. Germline CDR1 and CDR2: SGHTA and FQGTGA. Trimming pared 1 base from V and 5 bases from J, leaving 11 bases between. The CDR3 here is CASSLNQGRTGELFF. The CDR3 region has the DNA TGTGCCAGCAGCTTAAACCAGGGGCGGACCGGGGAGCTGTTTTTT.

The chain has TRBV11-3 and TRBJ2-2; possibly TRBD1 for D (6 bases). The CDR3 has 14 amino acids. The germline gives CDR1 SGHNT, CDR2 YENEEA. Trimming left V 8 bases short and J 0 bases short, with 10 bases between. CDR3 in amino acids: CASSGTPNTGELFF. In nucleotides, the CDR3 is TGTGCCAGCTCCGGGACACCGAACACCGGGGAGCTGTTTTTT.

The rearrangement joins TRBV5-5 to TRBJ1-1, with unresolved D. Germline V CDR1 and CDR2: SGHKS, YYEKEE (reference sequence). The V end lost 1 base, the J end lost 2 bases, and 6 bases lay between the germline ends. The CDR3 spans 13 residues. This CDR3 reads CASSLTVNTEAFF. The CDR3 coding sequence is TGTGCCAGCAGCTTGACAGTCAACACTGAAGCTTTCTTT.

This chain uses TRBV10-3 with TRBJ2-7; unclear D gene. Per the germline V gene, CDR1 is ENHRY and CDR2 is SYGVKD. Trimming shortened V by 11 bases and J by 3 bases, and 20 bases separated the two germline ends. The length of the CDR3 is 14 residues. CDR3 in amino acids: CAPTNLGPDYEQYF. The CDR3 nucleotides read TGTGCCCCCACAAATTTGGGCCCCGACTACGAGCAGTACTTC.

The CDR3 protein is CASSPPGAGLYEQYF. CDR3 coding DNA: TGTGCCAGCAGTCCCCCGGGAGCGGGGCTGTACGAGCAGTACTTC. The chain couples TRBV28 to TRBJ2-7; TRBD2 agrees at 7 bases. V was clipped by 5 bases and J by 4 bases; unmatched bases: 11. Germline CDR1 reads MDHEN; CDR2 reads SYDVKM. The CDR3 has 15 amino acids. Combining the CDR3 with reference TRBV28 and TRBJ2-7 gives the whole variable domain DVKVTQSSRYLVKRTGEKVFLECVQDMDHENMFWYRQDPGLGLRLIYFSYDVKMKEKGDIPEGYSVSREKKERFSLILESASTNQTSMYLCASSPPGAGLYEQYFGPGTRLTVT.

This chain connects TRBV3-1 (or the pseudogene TRBV3-2) to TRBJ1-3; tentative D call: TRBD1 (5 bases). Trimming took 1 base from V and 0 from J, leaving 10 bases between them. The CDR3 length is 16 residues. Germline assignment: CDR1 LGHDT and CDR2 YNNKEL (reference sequence). The CDR3 region is CASSQGQGPSGNTIYF. The CDR3 DNA is TGTGCCAGCAGCCAAGGGCAGGGCCCCTCTGGAAACACCATATATTTT.

J is TRBJ1-5 and V is TRBV6-6, with 8 nucleotides matching TRBD1. Germline V CDR1 and CDR2: MNHNY, SVGAGI (reference sequence). Trimming cost V 5 bases and J 6 bases; bases outside gene matches: 6. The CDR3 is 14 amino acids. CDR3 amino acids: CASSRTGGGQPQHF. The CDR3 DNA reads as TGTGCCAGCAGTCGTACAGGGGGTGGTCAGCCCCAGCATTTT.

The chain couples TRBV19 to TRBJ2-1; TRBD1 is a possible D gene (7 bases). The length of the CDR3 is 15 residues. Per germline, CDR1 LNHDA and CDR2 SQIVND (reference sequence). V gave up 3 bases and J gave up 5 bases, with 14 bases separating them. In DNA form, the CDR3 reads TGTGCCAGTAGTATCTTTTCAGGGGGGAACAATGAGCAGTTCTTC. Protein sequence: CASSIFSGGNNEQFF.

This rearrangement joins TRBV21-1 to TRBJ2-1; TRBD2 was called by the table and not checked on the DNA. TRBV21-1 constitutes a pseudogene. This CDR3 region has 18 residues. CDR3 nucleotide sequence: TGTGCCAGCAGCAATCGTTTGGCTAGCGGGCCATCCTACAATGAGCAGTTCTTC. Its translation is CASSNRLASGPSYNEQFF.

This chain links TRBV6-5 with TRBJ1-5; 8 bases are a match to TRBD1. CDR1 MNHEY and CDR2 SVGAGI come from the germline V gene. The CDR3 has 13 residues. Germline trimming cut 5 bases from V and 7 bases from J; bases unmatched to any gene: 4. The CDR3, as DNA: TGTGCCAGCAGTCGGACAGGGTTACAGCCCCAGCATTTT. Its protein is CASSRTGLQPQHF.

This chain links TRBV4-1 with TRBJ1-2; D is undetermined. Trimming left V 6 bases short and J 0 bases short, with 8 bases between. CDR1 is MGHRA and CDR2 is YSYEKL in the germline V gene. The CDR3 is 13 residues long. The CDR3 nucleotides are TGCGCCAGCAGGGGAGCAGCTAACTATGGCTACACCTTC. It codes for CASRGAANYGYTF.

The chain couples TRBV2 to TRBJ2-2; no firm D call. Trimming took off 5 bases at V and 6 bases at J, with 13 bases between the two ends. Per the germline V gene, CDR1 is SNHLY and CDR2 is FYNNEI. The CDR3 contains 14 residues. Here the CDR3 DNA reads TGTGCCAGCAGTTACCGAGGTTCCGCCGGGGAGCTGTTTTTT. Residues: CASSYRGSAGELFF.

The chain combines TRBV6-5 with TRBJ1-1, with 8 bases lining up with TRBD1. The CDR3 length is 14 residues. CDR1 MNHEY and CDR2 SVGAGI come from the germline V gene. The trim removed 7 bases at V and 7 bases at J, leaving 11 bases unmatched. The CDR3 DNA follows: TGTGCCAGCACCCAAACCTGGACAGGGAATGAAGCTTTCTTT. Its protein is CASTQTWTGNEAFF.

Only a few counts were recorded for this clone. The chain couples TRBV9 to TRBJ1-6; D is possibly TRBD1 (5 bases). This CDR3 comprises 15 residues. Deletions cut 2 bases from V and 7 bases from J, with 13 bases between. The germline gives CDR1 SGDLS, CDR2 YYNGEE. For the CDR3, the DNA is TGTGCCAGCAGCGTCAGACAGTTACTAAATTCACCCCTCCACTTT. Amino acid sequence: CASSVRQLLNSPLHF. The whole variable domain, remainder taken from reference TRBV9 and TRBJ1-6, is DSGVTQTPKHLITATGQRVTLRCSPRSGDLSVYWYQQSLDQGLQFLIQYYNGEERAKGNILERFSAQQFPDLHSELNLSSLELGDSALYFCASSVRQLLNSPLHFGNGTRLTVT.